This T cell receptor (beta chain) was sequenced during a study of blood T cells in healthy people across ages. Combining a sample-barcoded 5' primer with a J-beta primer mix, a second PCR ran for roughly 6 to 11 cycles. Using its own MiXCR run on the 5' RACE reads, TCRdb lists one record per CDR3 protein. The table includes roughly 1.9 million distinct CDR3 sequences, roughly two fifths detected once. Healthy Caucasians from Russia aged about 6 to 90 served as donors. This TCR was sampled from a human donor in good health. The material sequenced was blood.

Here the CDR3 DNA reads TGCGCCAGCAGCTTGGTGCCACTTGGGACAGATACGCAGTATTTT. Amino acids: CASSLVPLGTDTQYF. The genes are TRBV5-1 and TRBJ2-3; D is undetermined. The V gene's germline CDR1 is SGHRS and CDR2 YFSETQ. CDR3 length: 15 residues. V lost 0 bases to trimming and J lost 3 bases, with 11 bases between them.